This T cell receptor (beta chain) was obtained from a study of CD8 T cells in Susac syndrome. The CDR3 sequence is 13 residues long. Trimming removed 4 bases from V and 6 bases from J, with 12 bases in between. Germline CDR1 reads MNHEY; CDR2 reads SMNVEV (reference sequence). Study-wide results and caveats: An acknowledgment was made by the study that its TCR sequencing and HLA analysis involved relatively few individuals.

Sequencing targeted TCR beta in blood CD8+ and CD4+ T cells. TEMRA cells underwent FACS enrichment and CD8+ and CD4+ T cells underwent negative isolation. For this clonotype: Its specificity is unknown.

Random hexamers were used to reverse transcribe an amount of roughly 0.5 to 1 ug RNA. TCR beta CDR3 was amplified by immunoSEQ multiplex PCR. This amplification extended across 54 Vbeta and 13 Jbeta segments. TCRdb reanalysed the immunoSEQ multiplex PCR reads using MiXCR and keeps one entry per CDR3 protein. The sample lists around 20,000 distinct CDR3 sequences; approximately 95% were seen once. Sequencing input: CD8+ T cells from PBMCs. V usage is TRBV27 and J usage is TRBJ1-1; D unclear. The sequence was obtained from a human donor in good health. CDR3 residues: CASSWGLAAEAFF. CDR3 in DNA: TGTGCCAGCAGTTGGGGATTGGCCGCTGAAGCTTTCTTT.